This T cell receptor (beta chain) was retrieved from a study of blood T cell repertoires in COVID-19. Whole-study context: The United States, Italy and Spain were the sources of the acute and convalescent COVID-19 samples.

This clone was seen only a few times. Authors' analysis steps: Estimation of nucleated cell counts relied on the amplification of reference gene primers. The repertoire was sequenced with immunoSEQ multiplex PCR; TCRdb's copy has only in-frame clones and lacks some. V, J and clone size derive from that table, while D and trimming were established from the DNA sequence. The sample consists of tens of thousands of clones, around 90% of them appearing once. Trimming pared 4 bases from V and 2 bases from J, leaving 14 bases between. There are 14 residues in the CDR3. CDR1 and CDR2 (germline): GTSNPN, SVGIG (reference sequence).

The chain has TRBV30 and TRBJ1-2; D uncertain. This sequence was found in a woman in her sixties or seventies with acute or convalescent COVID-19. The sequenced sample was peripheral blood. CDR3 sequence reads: CAWNSPRSNYGYTF. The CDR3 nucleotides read TGTGCCTGGAACTCACCGAGGTCCAACTATGGCTACACCTTC.